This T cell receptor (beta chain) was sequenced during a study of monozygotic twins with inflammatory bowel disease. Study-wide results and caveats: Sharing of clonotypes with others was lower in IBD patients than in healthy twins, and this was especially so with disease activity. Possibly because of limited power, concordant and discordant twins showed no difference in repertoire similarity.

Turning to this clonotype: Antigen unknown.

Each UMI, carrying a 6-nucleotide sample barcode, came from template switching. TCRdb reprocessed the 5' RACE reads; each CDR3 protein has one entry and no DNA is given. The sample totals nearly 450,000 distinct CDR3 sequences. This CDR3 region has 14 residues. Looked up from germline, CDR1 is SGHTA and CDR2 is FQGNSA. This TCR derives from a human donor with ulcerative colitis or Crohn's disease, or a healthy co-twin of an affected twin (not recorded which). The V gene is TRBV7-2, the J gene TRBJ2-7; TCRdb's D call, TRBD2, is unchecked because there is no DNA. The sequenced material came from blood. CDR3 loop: CASSSGLAGSEQYF.